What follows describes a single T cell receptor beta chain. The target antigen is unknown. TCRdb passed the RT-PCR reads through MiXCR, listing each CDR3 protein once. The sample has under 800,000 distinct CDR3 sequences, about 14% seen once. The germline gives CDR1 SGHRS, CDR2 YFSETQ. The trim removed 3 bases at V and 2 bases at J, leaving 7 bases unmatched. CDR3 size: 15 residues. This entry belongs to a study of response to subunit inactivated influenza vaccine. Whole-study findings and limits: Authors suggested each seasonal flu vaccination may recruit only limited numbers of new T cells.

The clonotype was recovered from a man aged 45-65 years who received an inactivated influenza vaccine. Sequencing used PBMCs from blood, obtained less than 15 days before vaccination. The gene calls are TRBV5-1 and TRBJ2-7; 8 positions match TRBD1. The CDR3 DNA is TGCGCCAGCAGCTCCGGGACAGGCCCAGCCTACGAGCAGTACTTC. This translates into CASSSGTGPAYEQYF.